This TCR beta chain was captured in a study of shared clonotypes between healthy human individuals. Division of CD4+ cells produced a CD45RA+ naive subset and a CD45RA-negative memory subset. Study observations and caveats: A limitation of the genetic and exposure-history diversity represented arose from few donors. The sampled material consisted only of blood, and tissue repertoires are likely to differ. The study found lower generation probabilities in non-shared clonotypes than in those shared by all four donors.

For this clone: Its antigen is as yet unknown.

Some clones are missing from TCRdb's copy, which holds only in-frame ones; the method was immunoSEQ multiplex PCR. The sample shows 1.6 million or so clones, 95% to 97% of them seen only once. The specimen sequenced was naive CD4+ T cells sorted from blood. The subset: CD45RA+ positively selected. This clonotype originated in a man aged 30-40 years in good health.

The CDR3 region has the DNA TGCGCCAGCAGCTTGGTGTTCGCTAGCGCGATAGGCACAGATACGCAGTATTTT. Translating it yields CASSLVFASAIGTDTQYF. The chain has TRBV5-1 and TRBJ2-3; D is possibly TRBD2 (6 bases). The V end lost 0 bases, the J end lost 1 base, and 18 bases lay between the germline ends. Germline values: CDR1 SGHRS, CDR2 YFSETQ. The CDR3 length is 18 residues.